This T cell receptor beta chain was sequenced in a study of blood T cell repertoires in COVID-19. Study details: From the United States, Italy and Spain came samples of acute and convalescent COVID-19. T cells, B-cell-depleted T cells, or PBMCs provided the cDNA or gDNA that served as material.

In the authors' methods: Reference gene primer amplification gave nucleated cell count estimates. Profiled with immunoSEQ multiplex PCR; TCRdb holds only in-frame clones, not every one. D and trimming were read from the DNA, whereas the V and J calls and clone size are those reported in that table. This sample has around 130,000 clones, with 88% found just once. With 5 bases removed from V and 7 bases from J, the gap between germline ends came to 12 bases. CDR1 and CDR2 from the germline V gene are MGHRA and YSYEKL. This CDR3 spans 13 amino acids. The source of this sequence is a man in his 70s with active COVID-19. The material sequenced was peripheral blood. The chain has TRBV4-1 and TRBJ1-5, with D possibly TRBD1 on 6 matching bases. CDR3 region: CASSDKGQQPQHF. The CDR3 nucleotides are TGCGCCAGCAGCGATAAGGGACAACAGCCCCAGCATTTT.